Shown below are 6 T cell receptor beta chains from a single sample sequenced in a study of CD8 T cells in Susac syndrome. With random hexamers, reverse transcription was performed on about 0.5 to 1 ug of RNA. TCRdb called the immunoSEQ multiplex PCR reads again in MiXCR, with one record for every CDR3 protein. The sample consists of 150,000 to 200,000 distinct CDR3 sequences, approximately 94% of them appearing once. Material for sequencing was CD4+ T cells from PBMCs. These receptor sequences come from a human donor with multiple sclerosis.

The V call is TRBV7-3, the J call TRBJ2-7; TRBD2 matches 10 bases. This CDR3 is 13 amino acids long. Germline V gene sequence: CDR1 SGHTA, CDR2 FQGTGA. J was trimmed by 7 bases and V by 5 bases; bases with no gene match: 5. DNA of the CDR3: TGTGCCAGCAGCCTCAATAGCGGGAGGGAGCAGTACTTC. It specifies CASSLNSGREQYF.

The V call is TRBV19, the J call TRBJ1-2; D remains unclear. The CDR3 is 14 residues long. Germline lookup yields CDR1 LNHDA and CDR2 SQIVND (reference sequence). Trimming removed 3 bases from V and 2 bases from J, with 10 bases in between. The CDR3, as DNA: TGTGCCAGTAGTATTACCGCGTCCAACTATGGCTACACCTTC. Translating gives CASSITASNYGYTF.

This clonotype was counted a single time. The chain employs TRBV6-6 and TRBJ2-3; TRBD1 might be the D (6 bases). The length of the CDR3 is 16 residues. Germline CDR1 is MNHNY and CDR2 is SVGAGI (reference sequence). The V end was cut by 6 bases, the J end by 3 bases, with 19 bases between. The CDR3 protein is CASSLFQGRRTDTQYF. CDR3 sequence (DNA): TGTGCCAGCAGCCTCTTCCAGGGGAGACGGACAGATACGCAGTATTTT.

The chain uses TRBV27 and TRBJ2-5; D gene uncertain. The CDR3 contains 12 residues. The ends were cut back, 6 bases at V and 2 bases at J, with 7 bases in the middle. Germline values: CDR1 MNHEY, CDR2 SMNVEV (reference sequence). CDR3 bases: TGTGCCAGCAGCGGACCTCAAGAGACCCAGTACTTC. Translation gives CASSGPQETQYF.

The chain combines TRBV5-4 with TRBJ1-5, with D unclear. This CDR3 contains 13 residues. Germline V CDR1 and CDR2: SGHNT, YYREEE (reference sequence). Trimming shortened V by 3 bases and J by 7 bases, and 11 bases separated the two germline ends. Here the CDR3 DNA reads TGTGCCAGCAGCTCCGATCGTCAGCAGCCCCAGCATTTT. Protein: CASSSDRQQPQHF.

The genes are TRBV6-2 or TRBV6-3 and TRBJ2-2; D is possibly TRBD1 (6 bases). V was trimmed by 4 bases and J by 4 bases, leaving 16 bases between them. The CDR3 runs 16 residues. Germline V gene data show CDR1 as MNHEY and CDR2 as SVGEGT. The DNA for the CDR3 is TGTGCCAGCAGTTCTATCGGGCAGGGGATCACCGGGGAGCTGTTTTTT. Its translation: CASSSIGQGITGELFF.